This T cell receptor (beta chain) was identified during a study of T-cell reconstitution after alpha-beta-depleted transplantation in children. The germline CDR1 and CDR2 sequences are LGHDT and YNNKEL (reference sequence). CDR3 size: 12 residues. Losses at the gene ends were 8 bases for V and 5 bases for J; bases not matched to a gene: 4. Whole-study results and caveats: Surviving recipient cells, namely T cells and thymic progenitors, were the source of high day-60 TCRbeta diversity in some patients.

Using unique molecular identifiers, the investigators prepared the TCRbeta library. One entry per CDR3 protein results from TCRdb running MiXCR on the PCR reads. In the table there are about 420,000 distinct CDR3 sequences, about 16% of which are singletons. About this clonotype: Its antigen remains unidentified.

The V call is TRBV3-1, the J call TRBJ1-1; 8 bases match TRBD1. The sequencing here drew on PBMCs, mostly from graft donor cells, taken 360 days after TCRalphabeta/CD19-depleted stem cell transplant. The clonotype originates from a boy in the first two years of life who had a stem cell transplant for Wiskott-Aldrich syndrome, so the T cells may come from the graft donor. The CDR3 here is CASRDRHTEAFF. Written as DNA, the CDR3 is TGTGCCAGCCGGGACAGGCATACTGAAGCTTTCTTT.